This T cell receptor beta chain derives from a study of patients and donors after allogeneic stem cell transplantation. This clonotype has a handful of counts. The CDR3 covers 12 residues. Trimming removed 3 bases from V and 0 bases from J, with 2 bases in between. TCRdb re-called the RT-PCR reads with MiXCR, one entry per CDR3 protein. The sample comprises hundreds of thousands of distinct CDR3 sequences, roughly 17% of which are singletons, and over 6% rests with the top ten. The receptor's source is a human donor who was either an allogeneic HSCT recipient or a stem cell or donor lymphocyte infusion donor (not recorded which). It is not recorded whose cells these are; they may come from a transplant donor. The sample taken for sequencing was blood, either unsorted or a sorted T cell fraction (not recorded which). J is TRBJ1-1 and V is TRBV12-3 or TRBV12-4, with D unresolved. CDR3 amino acids: CASSFVNTEAFF. The DNA for the CDR3 is TGTGCCAGCAGTTTCGTGAACACTGAAGCTTTCTTT.